This is a list of T cell receptor beta chains from one sample in a study of Ad26.COV2.S vaccination and SARS-CoV-2 variants. Assay: immunoSEQ multiplex PCR; the TCRdb copy retains only in-frame clones and omits some. The sample has around 400,000 clones, 89% seen once. This specimen consisted of peripheral blood, obtained in a trial of Ad26.COV2.S vaccine versus placebo. The receptors originated from a person between 18 and 65 years old who received the Ad26.COV2.S COVID-19 vaccine or a placebo. Both conserved end residues are part of each CDR3. A D gene is named only where the DNA matches it firmly. Clone size appears in some rows only: once, few, many, or a class for an expanded clone.

>.|15|few|TRBV5-4|TRBJ1-1
CASSPTLAVNTEAFF
TGTGCCAGCAGCCCTACACTGGCCGTGAACACTGAAGCTTTCTTT
>TRBD1|14|.|TRBV13|TRBJ1-1
CASSLGQGNTEAFF
TGTGCCAGCAGCTTGGGACAGGGGAACACTGAAGCTTTCTTT
>TRBD1|14|.|TRBV19|TRBJ1-6
CASSIGQGRSPLHF
TGTGCCAGTAGTATTGGACAGGGGAGATCACCCCTCCACTTT
>.|13|.|TRBV30|TRBJ1-4
CAWSDTRHEKLFF
TGTGCCTGGTCAGACACGAGGCATGAAAAACTGTTTTTT
>TRBD2|15|.|TRBV3-1/TRBV3-2|TRBJ2-2
CASSPRLASSGELFF
TGTGCCAGCAGCCCTAGACTAGCGAGCTCCGGGGAGCTGTTTTTT
>.|14|.|TRBV3-1/TRBV3-2|TRBJ2-1
CASSQAKAYNEQFF
TGTGCCAGCAGCCAAGCGAAGGCCTACAATGAGCAGTTCTTC
>TRBD1|14|once|TRBV10-3|TRBJ1-4
CAIRPGQGSEKLFF
TGTGCCATTCGTCCGGGACAGGGGAGCGAAAAACTGTTTTTT
>TRBD2|14|.|TRBV9|TRBJ2-3
CASSVGLAGDTQYF
TGTGCCAGCAGCGTAGGACTAGCGGGAGATACGCAGTATTTT
>.|13|.|TRBV3-1/TRBV3-2|TRBJ2-2
CASSQWDTGELFF
TGTGCCAGCAGCCAATGGGACACCGGGGAGCTGTTTTTT
>.|20|.|TRBV3-1/TRBV3-2|TRBJ2-7
CASSQSGDRMRGGGLYEQYF
TGTGCCAGCAGCCAATCGGGCGATCGTATGCGCGGAGGAGGCCTCTACGAGCAGTACTTC
>TRBD2|16|.|TRBV5-4|TRBJ2-1
CASSPSSGRGYNEQFF
TGTGCCAGCAGCCCGAGTAGCGGGAGGGGTTACAATGAGCAGTTCTTC
>.|12|.|TRBV10-1|TRBJ2-7
CASSEGLYEQYF
TGCGCCAGCAGTGAGGGTCTCTACGAGCAGTACTTC
>.|16|.|TRBV30|TRBJ2-5
CAWSVLPGKLQETQYF
TGTGCCTGGAGTGTACTTCCAGGGAAGTTACAAGAGACCCAGTACTTC
>TRBD2|17|.|TRBV28|TRBJ2-1
CASSSAAGLAGGSEQFF
TGTGCCAGCAGTTCCGCAGCGGGACTAGCGGGAGGAAGTGAGCAGTTCTTC
>.|12|.|TRBV6-5|TRBJ2-1
CATFKGSNEQFF
TGTGCCACCTTTAAGGGGAGCAATGAGCAGTTCTTC
>TRBD2|15|.|TRBV2|TRBJ2-1
CASTFFSGRAGGQFF
TGTGCCAGCACGTTTTTTAGCGGGAGGGCCGGGGGACAGTTCTTC
>TRBD2|16|.|TRBV5-6|TRBJ2-1
CASSFLGTTPYNEQFF
TGTGCCAGCAGCTTCCTCGGGACTACCCCCTACAATGAGCAGTTCTTC
>.|13|.|TRBV7-9|TRBJ1-2
CASSLRTGDGYTF
TGTGCCAGCAGCTTGAGAACAGGCGATGGCTACACCTTC
>TRBD1|13|.|TRBV28|TRBJ2-7
CASMGDSSYEQYF
TGTGCCAGCATGGGGGACAGCTCCTACGAGCAGTACTTC
>.|15|few|TRBV6-4|TRBJ1-6
CASSDSTGDNSPLHF
TGTGCCAGCAGTGACTCGACCGGGGATAATTCACCCCTCCACTTT
>.|15|.|TRBV7-9|TRBJ2-1
CASSSLIALGNEQFF
TGTGCCAGCAGCTCCTTAATAGCCTTGGGCAATGAGCAGTTCTTC
>.|13|.|TRBV12-3/TRBV12-4|TRBJ2-2
CASSLTNTGELFF
TGTGCCAGCAGTTTAACAAACACCGGGGAGCTGTTTTTT
>TRBD2|15|.|TRBV25-1|TRBJ2-2
CASSSLAGEAGELFF
TGTGCCAGCAGTTCCCTAGCGGGAGAGGCCGGGGAGCTGTTTTTT
>TRBD2|14|once|TRBV10-3|TRBJ2-7
CAISEREGSYEQYF
TGTGCCATCAGTGAGCGGGAGGGTTCCTACGAGCAGTACTTC
>.|14|once|TRBV10-3|TRBJ1-4
CAISEFQGGEKLFF
TGTGCCATCAGTGAATTTCAGGGTGGCGAAAAACTGTTTTTT
>.|17|.|TRBV2|TRBJ2-6
CASSLDKEPSGANVLTF
TGTGCCAGCAGTCTGGACAAGGAGCCCTCTGGGGCCAACGTCCTGACTTTC
>TRBD1|15|.|TRBV6-5|TRBJ2-1
CASSMTGGATNEQFF
TGTGCCAGCAGTATGACAGGGGGCGCGACCAATGAGCAGTTCTTC
>.|17|.|TRBV7-3|TRBJ2-4
CASSLVASGYSKNIQYF
TGTGCCAGCAGCTTAGTTGCGTCAGGGTATTCCAAAAACATTCAGTACTTC
>TRBD1|12|.|TRBV30|TRBJ1-4
CALDRGGEKLFF
TGTGCCCTTGACAGGGGAGGGGAAAAACTGTTTTTT
>TRBD1|19|.|TRBV30|TRBJ1-6
CAWDRGTIAAWGYNSPLHF
TGTGCCTGGGACAGGGGGACAATCGCCGCCTGGGGCTATAATTCACCCCTCCACTTT
>.|12|.|TRBV4-1|TRBJ2-3
CASSQDVVTQYF
TGCGCCAGCAGCCAAGATGTGGTTACGCAGTATTTT
>.|13|once|TRBV15|TRBJ1-1
CATTTGENTEAFF
TGTGCCACAACAACTGGGGAGAACACTGAAGCTTTCTTT
>TRBD2|16|.|TRBV3-1/TRBV3-2|TRBJ2-7
CASRIKRLAGRDEQYF
TGTGCCAGCAGGATCAAAAGACTAGCCGGTCGAGATGAGCAGTACTTC
>.|14|.|TRBV9|TRBJ2-1
CASSVVISGNEQFF
TGTGCCAGCAGCGTAGTTATTAGCGGAAATGAGCAGTTCTTC
>TRBD2|13|.|TRBV4-1|TRBJ2-1
CASSPSGSGEQFF
TGCGCCAGCAGCCCTAGCGGGAGCGGTGAGCAGTTCTTC
>.|15|few|TRBV6-6|TRBJ1-3
CASSYSRGFENTIYF
TGTGCCAGCAGTTACTCCCGGGGGTTCGAAAACACCATATATTTT
>TRBD2|16|.|TRBV18|TRBJ2-7
CASSPRTSGFSYEQYF
TGTGCCAGCTCACCTCGAACTAGCGGGTTTTCCTACGAGCAGTACTTC
>TRBD2|17|few|TRBV27|TRBJ2-2
CASSLSRLAANTGELFF
TGTGCCAGCAGTTTATCGAGGCTAGCGGCGAACACCGGGGAGCTGTTTTTT
>TRBD1|14|.|TRBV10-3|TRBJ2-7
CAIRRQGPSYEQYF
TGTGCCATCAGAAGACAGGGGCCCTCCTACGAGCAGTACTTC
>.|14|once|TRBV4-1|TRBJ1-1
CASSPLYDGGSVFF
TGCGCCAGCAGCCCACTATACGACGGGGGCTCGGTTTTCTTT
>TRBD2|15|.|TRBV28|TRBJ2-7
CASRPGLAGVYEQYF
TGTGCCAGCAGACCGGGACTAGCGGGAGTCTACGAGCAGTACTTC
>.|13|.|TRBV9|TRBJ2-1
CASSEDGYNEQFF
TGTGCCAGCAGCGAGGACGGTTACAATGAGCAGTTCTTC
>.|15|.|TRBV6-5|TRBJ1-2
CASSYSGQGSYGYTF
TGTGCCAGCAGTTACTCGGGGCAGGGGAGCTATGGCTACACCTTC
>.|15|.|TRBV24-1|TRBJ2-1
CATSDITAIYNEQFF
TGTGCCACCAGTGACATTACAGCTATCTACAATGAGCAGTTCTTC
>.|13|.|TRBV28|TRBJ1-5
CASSLVGNQPQHF
TGTGCCAGCAGTTTAGTAGGTAATCAGCCCCAGCATTTT
>.|16|.|TRBV9|TRBJ1-3
CASSAGIQGAGNTIYF
TGTGCCAGCAGCGCCGGAATACAGGGAGCTGGAAACACCATATATTTT
>.|17|once|TRBV12-5|TRBJ1-2
CASGLVSGGPKNYGYTF
TGTGCTAGTGGTTTGGTAAGCGGGGGACCGAAAAACTATGGCTACACCTTC
>.|12|.|TRBV25-1|TRBJ2-1
CASRSNSNEQFF
TGTGCCAGCAGATCAAACTCGAATGAGCAGTTCTTC
>TRBD1|11|.|TRBV7-9|TRBJ2-4
CASSLETGEHF
TGTGCCAGCAGCTTAGAGACAGGGGAGCACTTC
>.|13|.|TRBV5-5|TRBJ2-4
CASSLGQLNIQYF
TGTGCCAGCAGCTTGGGACAGTTAAACATTCAGTACTTC
>TRBD1|15|.|TRBV5-8|TRBJ1-5
CASSTTGSSNQPQHF
TGTGCCAGCAGCACGACAGGGTCTAGCAATCAGCCCCAGCATTTT
>.|16|.|TRBV27|TRBJ1-6
CASSLVRGGPRSPLHF
TGTGCCAGCAGTTTAGTTCGGGGAGGACCGCGGTCACCCCTCCACTTT
>.|12|.|TRBV29-1|TRBJ1-2
CSVVGREAGYTF
TGCAGCGTTGTGGGCAGGGAGGCTGGCTACACCTTC
>.|14|.|TRBV4-3|TRBJ1-1
CASSQDRGALGAFF
TGCGCCAGCAGCCAAGATCGGGGCGCGCTCGGGGCTTTCTTT
>TRBD1|13|.|TRBV5-5|TRBJ1-2
CASSGQGGYGYTF
TGTGCCAGCAGTGGACAGGGGGGCTATGGCTACACCTTC
>.|13|once|TRBV27|TRBJ1-5
CASSYKGNQPQHF
TGTGCCAGCAGTTATAAGGGAAATCAGCCCCAGCATTTT
>.|14|.|TRBV14|TRBJ2-3
CASSQRGITDTQYF
TGTGCCAGCAGCCAAAGGGGAATAACGGATACGCAGTATTTT
>.|15|once|TRBV6-5|TRBJ1-2
CASSYSRDLRYGYTF
TGTGCCAGCAGTTACTCCAGGGACCTGAGATATGGCTACACCTTC